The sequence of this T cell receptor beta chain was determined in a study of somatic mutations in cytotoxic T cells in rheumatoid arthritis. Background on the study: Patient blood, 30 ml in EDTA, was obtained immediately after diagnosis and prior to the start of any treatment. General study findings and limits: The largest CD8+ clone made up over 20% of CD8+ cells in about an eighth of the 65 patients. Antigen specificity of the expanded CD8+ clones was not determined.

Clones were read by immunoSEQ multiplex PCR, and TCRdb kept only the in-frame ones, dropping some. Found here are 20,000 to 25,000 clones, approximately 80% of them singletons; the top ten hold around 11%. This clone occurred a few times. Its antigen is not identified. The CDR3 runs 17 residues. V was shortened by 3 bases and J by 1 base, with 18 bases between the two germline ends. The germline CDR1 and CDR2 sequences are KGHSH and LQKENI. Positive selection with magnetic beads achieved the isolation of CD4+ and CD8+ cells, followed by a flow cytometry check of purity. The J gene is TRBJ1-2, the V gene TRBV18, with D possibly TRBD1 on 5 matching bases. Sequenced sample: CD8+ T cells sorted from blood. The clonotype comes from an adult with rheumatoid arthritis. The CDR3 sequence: CASSPTKSGGNNYGYTF. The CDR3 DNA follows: TGTGCCAGCTCACCGACAAAATCCGGGGGGAATAACTATGGCTACACCTTC.